This T cell receptor beta chain came from a study of sequential checkpoint blockade in melanoma. Profiling relied on immunoSEQ multiplex PCR, and the TCRdb table lists in-frame clones only, not all of them. The sample has some 2,300 clones, around a third seen once. This clone was observed a handful of times. The treatment was: randomized to nivolumab then ipilimumab (arm A) or the reverse (arm B). After removal of 5 bases from V and 6 bases from J, the junction contained 24 bases not matched to a gene. CDR3 size: 22 residues. Germline CDR1 is SGDLS and CDR2 is YYNGEE. The clonotype comes from a human donor with melanoma. J is TRBJ2-1 and V is TRBV9, with 15 bases fitting TRBD2. The sequenced sample was tumor tissue (inferred from file names), obtained from a patient given nivolumab and ipilimumab in sequence. CDR3 DNA sequence: TGTGCCAGCAGTGAAGCGGGGAGCCCGGGACTAGCGGGGGGCCCCCCTATCAATGAGCAGTTCTTC. Its translation is CASSEAGSPGLAGGPPINEQFF.